This T cell receptor (beta chain) was observed in a study of CD8 T cells in ankylosing spondylitis. General study findings and limits: Reportedly, disease-linked clones are significantly enriched in ankylosing spondylitis patients' matched synovial fluid. Typical of ankylosing spondylitis blood, it appeared, was a TCR beta motif of eight highly homologous variants.

This clonotype was picked up a small number of times. Its antigen is currently unknown. TCR beta libraries were made by quantitative 5'-RACE with molecular barcodes. From the 5' RACE reads, TCRdb called clonotypes with MiXCR, one entry per CDR3 protein. Of fewer than 400,000 distinct CDR3 sequences listed, around 7.6% are singletons. V shed 4 bases and J shed 2 bases, with 18 bases lying between them. CDR3 length: 16 amino acids. Germline lookup yields CDR1 SNHLY and CDR2 FYNNEI. The sample taken for sequencing was blood, either unsorted or a sorted T cell fraction (not recorded which). This clonotype was sampled from a male donor with ankylosing spondylitis. This rearrangement joins TRBV2 to TRBJ2-7; a possible D gene is TRBD1 (6 bases). The CDR3 coding sequence is TGTGCCAGCAGTGTGACCGGGACAAGGGTACCCTACGAGCAGTACTTC. Residues: CASSVTGTRVPYEQYF.